A selection of T cell receptor beta chains follows, all from one sample in a study of vaccination and CD4 T cells after COVID-19. These receptors' antigens are unknown. TCRdb re-called the PCR reads through MiXCR, storing one row per CDR3 protein. There are roughly 18,000 distinct CDR3 sequences in the sample; approximately 78% occur only once, and 16% lies in the top ten. This sample comprised CD4+ T cells from blood, cultured in vitro, obtained after SARS-CoV-2 vaccination. The receptors derive from a human donor who received a COVID-19 vaccine. CDR3s leave out the opening cysteine and the closing phenylalanine or tryptophan. Each record gives: CDR3 protein, J gene, D gene, V gene, CDR3 length. The D gene is left open where the match is weak.

cdr3_aa: AWSPFSAGAEAF; j_call: TRBJ1-1; d_call: .; v_call: TRBV30; cdr3_length: 12
cdr3_aa: ASSDIKGGNTEAF; j_call: TRBJ1-1; d_call: .; v_call: TRBV2; cdr3_length: 13
cdr3_aa: ASSSPGQGVFGYT; j_call: TRBJ1-2; d_call: TRBD1; v_call: TRBV7-8; cdr3_length: 13
cdr3_aa: ASSLIGAEYGYT; j_call: TRBJ1-2; d_call: .; v_call: TRBV7-9; cdr3_length: 12
cdr3_aa: AWSATGATEAF; j_call: TRBJ1-1; d_call: TRBD1; v_call: TRBV30; cdr3_length: 11
cdr3_aa: SAREPTGEGREKLF; j_call: TRBJ1-4; d_call: TRBD1; v_call: TRBV20-1; cdr3_length: 14
cdr3_aa: SASNFSGVGDYGYT; j_call: TRBJ1-2; d_call: .; v_call: TRBV20-1; cdr3_length: 14
cdr3_aa: ASSPADRGSRKF; j_call: TRBJ2-1; d_call: TRBD1; v_call: TRBV7-8; cdr3_length: 12
cdr3_aa: ASSLEGRGRNSPLH; j_call: TRBJ1-6; d_call: .; v_call: TRBV7-9; cdr3_length: 14
cdr3_aa: AWSEGGPTGELF; j_call: TRBJ2-2; d_call: .; v_call: TRBV30; cdr3_length: 12
cdr3_aa: ASSWTSGGNEQF; j_call: TRBJ2-1; d_call: TRBD2; v_call: TRBV7-6; cdr3_length: 12
cdr3_aa: ASSPTPGLAGGTQY; j_call: TRBJ2-5; d_call: TRBD2; v_call: TRBV7-3; cdr3_length: 14
cdr3_aa: ASSTGDRGLTEAF; j_call: TRBJ1-1; d_call: .; v_call: TRBV25-1; cdr3_length: 13
cdr3_aa: AWSVRLVVPLVEQF; j_call: TRBJ2-1; d_call: .; v_call: TRBV30; cdr3_length: 14
cdr3_aa: SAQRIAVVNYEQY; j_call: TRBJ2-7; d_call: .; v_call: TRBV20-1; cdr3_length: 13
cdr3_aa: ASSEAAYPASSYNEQF; j_call: TRBJ2-1; d_call: .; v_call: TRBV2; cdr3_length: 16
cdr3_aa: ASIGAAGNTIY; j_call: TRBJ1-3; d_call: .; v_call: TRBV19; cdr3_length: 11
cdr3_aa: ASSNRGRPEAF; j_call: TRBJ1-1; d_call: TRBD1; v_call: TRBV6-1; cdr3_length: 11
cdr3_aa: ASSLDRNSPLH; j_call: TRBJ1-6; d_call: .; v_call: TRBV7-2; cdr3_length: 11
cdr3_aa: SRGAGGETDTQY; j_call: TRBJ2-3; d_call: TRBD2; v_call: TRBV29-1; cdr3_length: 12
cdr3_aa: AWRDRVGTEAF; j_call: TRBJ1-1; d_call: TRBD1; v_call: TRBV30; cdr3_length: 11
cdr3_aa: ASSPPSHNSPLH; j_call: TRBJ1-6; d_call: .; v_call: TRBV7-9; cdr3_length: 12
cdr3_aa: ASSDVGGTGNTIY; j_call: TRBJ1-3; d_call: TRBD1; v_call: TRBV6-1; cdr3_length: 13
cdr3_aa: SARVRGGNYNSPLH; j_call: TRBJ1-6; d_call: .; v_call: TRBV20-1; cdr3_length: 14
cdr3_aa: ASSLRGNTEAF; j_call: TRBJ1-1; d_call: .; v_call: TRBV7-2; cdr3_length: 11
cdr3_aa: ASSFEGSSGNTIY; j_call: TRBJ1-3; d_call: .; v_call: TRBV7-2; cdr3_length: 13